This T cell receptor beta chain comes out of a study of T cell repertoires in cytomegalovirus infection. This CDR3 region has 15 residues. In germline, CDR1 is SNHLY, CDR2 FYNNEI. The ends were cut back, 2 bases at V and 1 base at J, with 9 bases in the middle. Points from the study as a whole: Carriage of CMV together with the relevant HLA was identifiable through cumulative public TCR beta family frequency.

A single record per CDR3 protein comes from TCRdb applying MiXCR to the reads. The table has around 750,000 distinct CDR3 sequences, around a third seen once; the top ten hold around 11%. In this sample, this clonotype turned up once. Its specificity is unknown. The receptor's source is a human donor in good health (CMV status not recorded). Some clones in this sample may be carry-over from other donors' samples. This chain uses TRBV2 with TRBJ2-4; a weak D match, TRBD1 (5 bases). The sequencing used cultured CD8+ T cells from PBMCs, collected from culture after CMV antigen stimulation. The DNA for the CDR3 is TGTGCCAGCAGTGAACAGGGTAGTGCCAAAAACATTCAGTACTTC. Translated: CASSEQGSAKNIQYF.